The present T cell receptor (beta chain) was sequenced within a study of cytomegalovirus exposure and HLA in healthy donors. In the case of this clone: As yet, its antigen is unknown.

The primer mix had 60 Vbeta and 13 Jbeta primers. The repertoire was sequenced with immunoSEQ multiplex PCR; TCRdb's copy has only in-frame clones and lacks some. The sample yields 90,000 to 140,000 clones, about 13% seen once. Germline V lookup: CDR1 MNHEY, CDR2 SMNVEV (reference sequence). The trim removed 5 bases at V and 6 bases at J, leaving 8 bases unmatched. The CDR3 length is 14 residues. Study-level points and caveats: Trimming of TCR beta V- and J-genes showed a link, identified in a later analysis, to a missense DCLRE1C variant. Investigators reported 150 to 200 TCR beta chains as tied to cytomegalovirus.

The source is a man in his forties in good health and CMV-seropositive. The chain carries TRBV27 and TRBJ2-5, with 8 bases fitting TRBD1. The sequenced sample was PBMCs. The CDR3 sequence is CASSPRQGQKTQYF. CDR3 nucleotide sequence: TGTGCCAGCAGTCCCAGACAGGGGCAAAAGACCCAGTACTTC.